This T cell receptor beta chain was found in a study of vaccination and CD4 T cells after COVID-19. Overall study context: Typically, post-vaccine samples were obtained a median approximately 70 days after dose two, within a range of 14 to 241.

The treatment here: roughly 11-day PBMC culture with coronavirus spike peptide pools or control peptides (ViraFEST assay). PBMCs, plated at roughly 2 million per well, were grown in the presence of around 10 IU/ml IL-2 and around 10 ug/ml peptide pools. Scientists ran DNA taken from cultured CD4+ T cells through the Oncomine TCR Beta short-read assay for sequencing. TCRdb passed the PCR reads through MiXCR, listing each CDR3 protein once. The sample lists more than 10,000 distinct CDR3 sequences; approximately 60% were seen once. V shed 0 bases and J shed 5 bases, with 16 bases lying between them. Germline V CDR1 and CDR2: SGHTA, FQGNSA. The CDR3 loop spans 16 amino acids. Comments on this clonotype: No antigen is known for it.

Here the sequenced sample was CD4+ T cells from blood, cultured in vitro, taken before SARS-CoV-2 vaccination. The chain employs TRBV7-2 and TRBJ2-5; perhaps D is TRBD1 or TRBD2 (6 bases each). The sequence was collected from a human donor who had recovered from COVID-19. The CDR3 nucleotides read TGTGCCAGCAGCTTAGCAATATCCGGGGGCGGGGAGACCCAGTACTTC. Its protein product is CASSLAISGGGETQYF.